Listed below are T cell receptor beta chains from one sample, sequenced in a study of shared clonotypes between healthy human individuals. Assay used: immunoSEQ multiplex PCR; TCRdb lists only in-frame clones, some missing. Altogether about 2 million clones are present, 95% being singletons, with the ten largest covering 0.13%. The sequencing input was naive CD4+ T cells sorted from blood. These receptors were collected from a man aged 18 to 29 in good health. Each CDR3 is given without its conserved first and last residue. D genes are given only for firm matches.

v_gene: TRBV9; j_gene: TRBJ2-3; d_gene: -; CDR3aa: ASSAGVGVTDTQY
v_gene: TRBV4-3; j_gene: TRBJ2-3; d_gene: -; CDR3aa: ASSQNTDLDTQY
v_gene: TRBV6-5; j_gene: TRBJ1-2; d_gene: -; CDR3aa: ASTAGGVYGYT
v_gene: TRBV2; j_gene: TRBJ2-5; d_gene: TRBD2; CDR3aa: ASSETQLAGQETQY
v_gene: TRBV30; j_gene: TRBJ1-6; d_gene: -; CDR3aa: AWSGRVFYNSPLH
v_gene: TRBV5-4; j_gene: TRBJ1-3; d_gene: -; CDR3aa: ASSRTGSGNTIY
v_gene: TRBV5-6; j_gene: TRBJ2-2; d_gene: TRBD1; CDR3aa: ASSAGTGVGGELF
v_gene: TRBV6-5; j_gene: TRBJ1-2; d_gene: TRBD1; CDR3aa: ASSKGQEYGYT
v_gene: TRBV18; j_gene: TRBJ1-3; d_gene: -; CDR3aa: ASSPREGNTIY
v_gene: TRBV6-1; j_gene: TRBJ1-5; d_gene: -; CDR3aa: AIATMVNQPQH
v_gene: TRBV7-3; j_gene: TRBJ2-2; d_gene: TRBD2; CDR3aa: ASSPPGTSAGELF
v_gene: TRBV6-5; j_gene: TRBJ2-3; d_gene: -; CDR3aa: ASSPGVRRTDTQY
v_gene: TRBV2; j_gene: TRBJ1-5; d_gene: TRBD1; CDR3aa: APSRTGPPINQPQH
v_gene: TRBV10-3; j_gene: TRBJ2-7; d_gene: TRBD2; CDR3aa: AISEGTSFYEQY
v_gene: TRBV20-1; j_gene: TRBJ2-5; d_gene: -; CDR3aa: SARGQETQY
v_gene: TRBV19; j_gene: TRBJ2-7; d_gene: TRBD2; CDR3aa: ASSMGSGMHPYEQY
v_gene: TRBV10-1; j_gene: TRBJ1-1; d_gene: -; CDR3aa: ASSFTGSTEAF
v_gene: TRBV6-1; j_gene: TRBJ2-5; d_gene: TRBD2; CDR3aa: ATGLGLAGRETQY
v_gene: TRBV5-6; j_gene: TRBJ2-2; d_gene: TRBD2; CDR3aa: ASSPWPSGTTGELF
v_gene: TRBV5-1; j_gene: TRBJ1-1; d_gene: TRBD1; CDR3aa: ASRAGQGGTNTEAF
v_gene: TRBV10-1; j_gene: TRBJ2-5; d_gene: -; CDR3aa: ASSDSGRETQY
v_gene: TRBV29-1; j_gene: TRBJ2-5; d_gene: -; CDR3aa: SVDRVGTETQY
v_gene: TRBV5-1; j_gene: TRBJ2-7; d_gene: TRBD2; CDR3aa: ASRAGTSKDSYEQY
v_gene: TRBV14; j_gene: TRBJ2-1; d_gene: TRBD2; CDR3aa: ASSQYRTGGPNEQF
v_gene: TRBV28; j_gene: TRBJ2-5; d_gene: -; CDR3aa: ASSLVDRRQETQY
v_gene: TRBV7-2; j_gene: TRBJ2-7; d_gene: -; CDR3aa: ASSLYDSSYEQY
v_gene: TRBV10-3; j_gene: TRBJ2-5; d_gene: -; CDR3aa: AVSGGETQY
v_gene: TRBV25-1; j_gene: TRBJ2-5; d_gene: -; CDR3aa: ASMTAGETQY